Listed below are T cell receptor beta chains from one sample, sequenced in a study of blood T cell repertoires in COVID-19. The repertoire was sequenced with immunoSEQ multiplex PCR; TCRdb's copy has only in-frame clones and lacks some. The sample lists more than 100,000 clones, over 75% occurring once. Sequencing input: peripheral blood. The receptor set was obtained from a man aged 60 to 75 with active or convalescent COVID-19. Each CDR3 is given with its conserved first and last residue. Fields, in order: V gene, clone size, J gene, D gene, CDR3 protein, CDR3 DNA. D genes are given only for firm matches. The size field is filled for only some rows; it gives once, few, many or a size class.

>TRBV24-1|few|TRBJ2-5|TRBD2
CATSRPGLAGETQYF
TGTGCCACCAGCAGACCGGGACTAGCGGGAGAGACCCAGTACTTC
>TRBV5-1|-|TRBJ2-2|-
CAGGLTFDGELFF
TGCGCCGGGGGACTGACGTTTGACGGGGAGCTGTTTTTT
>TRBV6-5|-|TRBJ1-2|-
CASSSPSEGYTF
TGTGCCAGCAGTTCCCCCTCTGAGGGCTACACCTTC
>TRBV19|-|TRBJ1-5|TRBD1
CASSSGTGNQPQHF
TGTGCCAGTAGCTCAGGGACAGGCAATCAGCCCCAGCATTTT
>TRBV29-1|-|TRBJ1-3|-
CSARGGRNSGNTIYF
TGCAGCGCTCGGGGGGGACGCAACTCTGGAAACACCATATATTTT
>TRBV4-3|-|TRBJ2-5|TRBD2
CASSQGLGETQYF
TGCGCCAGCAGCCAGGGACTAGGAGAGACCCAGTACTTC
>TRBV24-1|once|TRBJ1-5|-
CATSDPLPGAIINQPQHF
TGTGCCACCAGTGATCCTCTCCCAGGGGCGATAATCAATCAGCCCCAGCATTTT
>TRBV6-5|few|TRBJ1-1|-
CASSYNRMNTEAFF
TGTGCCAGCAGTTACAACAGGATGAACACTGAAGCTTTCTTT
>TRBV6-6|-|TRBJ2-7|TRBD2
CASSLTGTSAYEQYF
TGTGCCAGCAGTTTAACCGGGACTAGTGCTTACGAGCAGTACTTC
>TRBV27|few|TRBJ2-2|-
CASSFDLRGTGELFF
TGTGCCAGCAGTTTTGACCTGCGGGGCACCGGGGAGCTGTTTTTT
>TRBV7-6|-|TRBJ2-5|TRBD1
CASSLGTGARETQYF
TGTGCCAGCAGCTTAGGGACAGGGGCGAGAGAGACCCAGTACTTC
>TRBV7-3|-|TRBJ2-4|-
CASSPTSGAKNIQYF
TGTGCCAGCAGCCCCACAAGCGGAGCCAAAAACATTCAGTACTTC
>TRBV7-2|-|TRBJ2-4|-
CASSPRLGENIQYF
TGTGCCAGCAGCCCCCGACTAGGGGAAAACATTCAGTACTTC
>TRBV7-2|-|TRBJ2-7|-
CASSLGLATYEQYF
TGTGCCAGCAGCTTAGGGCTAGCCACCTACGAGCAGTACTTC
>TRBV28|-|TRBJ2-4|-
CASRVPGRKNIQYF
TGTGCCAGCAGAGTACCGGGGAGGAAAAACATTCAGTACTTC
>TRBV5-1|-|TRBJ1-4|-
CASSSRGYDEKLFF
TGCGCCAGCAGCTCCCGGGGGTATGATGAAAAACTGTTTTTT
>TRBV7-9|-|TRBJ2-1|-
CASTFGYNEQFF
TGTGCCAGCACCTTCGGGTACAATGAGCAGTTCTTC
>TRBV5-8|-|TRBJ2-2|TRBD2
CASSYLAGVTGELFF
TGTGCCAGCAGCTATCTAGCGGGAGTCACCGGGGAGCTGTTTTTT
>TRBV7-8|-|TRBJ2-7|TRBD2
CASSLAVGGRTSAYEQYF
TGTGCCAGCAGCTTAGCTGTGGGTGGCAGGACTAGCGCCTACGAGCAGTACTTC
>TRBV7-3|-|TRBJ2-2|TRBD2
CASSEGTSGSTGELFF
TGTGCCAGCAGCGAGGGAACTAGCGGGTCGACCGGGGAGCTGTTTTTT
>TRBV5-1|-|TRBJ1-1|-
CASTPEAGMNTEAFF
TGCGCCAGCACCCCCGAGGCGGGGATGAACACTGAAGCTTTCTTT
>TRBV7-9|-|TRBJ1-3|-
CASSRGDMTGNTIYF
TGTGCCAGCAGCCGGGGTGACATGACTGGAAACACCATATATTTT